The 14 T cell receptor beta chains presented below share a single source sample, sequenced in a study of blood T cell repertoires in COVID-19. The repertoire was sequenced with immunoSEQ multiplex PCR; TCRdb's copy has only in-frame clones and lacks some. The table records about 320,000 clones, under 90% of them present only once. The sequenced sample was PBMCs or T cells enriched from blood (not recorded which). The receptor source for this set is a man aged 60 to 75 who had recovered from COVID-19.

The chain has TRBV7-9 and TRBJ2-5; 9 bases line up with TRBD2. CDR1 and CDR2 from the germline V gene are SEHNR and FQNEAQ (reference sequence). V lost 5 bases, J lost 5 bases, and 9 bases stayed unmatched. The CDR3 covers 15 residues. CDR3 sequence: CASSGIAGVGETQYF. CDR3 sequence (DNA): TGTGCCAGCAGCGGGATAGCGGGAGTAGGGGAGACCCAGTACTTC.

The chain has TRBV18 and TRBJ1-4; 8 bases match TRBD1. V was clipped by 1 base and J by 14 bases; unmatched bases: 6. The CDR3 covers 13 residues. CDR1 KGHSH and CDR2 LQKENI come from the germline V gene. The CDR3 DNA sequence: TGTGCCAGCTCACCACTGGACAGGGCGACCCTGTTTTTT. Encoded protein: CASSPLDRATLFF.

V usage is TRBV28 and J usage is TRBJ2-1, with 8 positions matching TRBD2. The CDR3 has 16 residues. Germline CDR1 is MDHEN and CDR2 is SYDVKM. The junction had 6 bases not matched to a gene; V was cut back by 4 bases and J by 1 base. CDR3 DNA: TGTGCCAGCAGTTCACTAAGCGGGAGATCCTACAATGAGCAGTTCTTC. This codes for CASSSLSGRSYNEQFF.

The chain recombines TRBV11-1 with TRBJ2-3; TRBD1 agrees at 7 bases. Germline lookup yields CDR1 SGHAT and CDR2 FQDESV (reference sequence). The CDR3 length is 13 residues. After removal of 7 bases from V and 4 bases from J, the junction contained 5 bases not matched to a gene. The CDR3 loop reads CASTPQGADTQYF. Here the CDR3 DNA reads TGTGCCAGCACCCCCCAGGGGGCAGATACGCAGTATTTT.

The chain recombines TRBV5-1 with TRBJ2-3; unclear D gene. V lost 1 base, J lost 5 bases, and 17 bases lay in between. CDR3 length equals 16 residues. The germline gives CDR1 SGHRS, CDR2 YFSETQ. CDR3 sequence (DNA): TGCGCCAGCAGCTTGCTTCCAGGCCATGATGGAGATACGCAGTATTTT. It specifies CASSLLPGHDGDTQYF.

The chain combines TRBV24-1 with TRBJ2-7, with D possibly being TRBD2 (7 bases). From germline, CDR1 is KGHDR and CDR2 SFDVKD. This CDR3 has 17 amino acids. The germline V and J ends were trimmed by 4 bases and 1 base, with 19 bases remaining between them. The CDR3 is CATSDPQGGGNSYEQYF. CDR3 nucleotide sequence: TGTGCCACCAGTGACCCACAAGGGGGGGGAAATTCCTACGAGCAGTACTTC.

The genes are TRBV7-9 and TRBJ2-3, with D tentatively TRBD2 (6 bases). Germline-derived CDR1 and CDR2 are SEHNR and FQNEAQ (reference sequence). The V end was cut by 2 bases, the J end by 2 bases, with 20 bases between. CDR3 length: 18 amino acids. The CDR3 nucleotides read TGTGCCAGCAGCTTAAATAGTGGGGGTAGCGGACTCACAGATACGCAGTATTTT. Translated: CASSLNSGGSGLTDTQYF.

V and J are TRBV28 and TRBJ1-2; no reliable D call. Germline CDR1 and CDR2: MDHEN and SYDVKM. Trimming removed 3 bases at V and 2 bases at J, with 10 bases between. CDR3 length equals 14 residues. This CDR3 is CASSLEQTNYGYTF. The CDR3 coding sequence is TGTGCCAGCAGTTTGGAACAGACCAACTATGGCTACACCTTC.

The chain's CDR3 is CASSLAPLSYEQYF. The CDR3 DNA follows: TGTGCCAGCAGCTTAGCTCCCCTCTCCTACGAGCAGTACTTC. The chain recombines TRBV7-6 with TRBJ2-7; D remains ambiguous. The CDR3 extends over 14 amino acids. The germline gives CDR1 SGHVS, CDR2 FNYEAQ. The V end was cut by 0 bases, the J end by 0 bases, with 6 bases between.

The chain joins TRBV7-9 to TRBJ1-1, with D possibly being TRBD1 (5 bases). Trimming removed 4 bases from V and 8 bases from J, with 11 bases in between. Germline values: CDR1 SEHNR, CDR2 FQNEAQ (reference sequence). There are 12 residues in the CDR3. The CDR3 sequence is CASSSPGGEAFF. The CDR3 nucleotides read TGTGCCAGCAGCTCCCCGGGGGGGGAAGCTTTCTTT.

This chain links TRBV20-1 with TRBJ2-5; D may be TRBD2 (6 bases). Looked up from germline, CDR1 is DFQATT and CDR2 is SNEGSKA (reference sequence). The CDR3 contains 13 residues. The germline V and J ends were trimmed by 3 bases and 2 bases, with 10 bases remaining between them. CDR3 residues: CSASGGTQETQYF. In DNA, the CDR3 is TGCAGTGCTAGTGGCGGGACTCAAGAGACCCAGTACTTC.

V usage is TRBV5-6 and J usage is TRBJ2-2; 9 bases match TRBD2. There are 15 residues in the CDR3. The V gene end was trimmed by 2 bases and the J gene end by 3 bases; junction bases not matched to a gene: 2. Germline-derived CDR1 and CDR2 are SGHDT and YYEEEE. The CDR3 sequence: CASSLTSGHTGELFF. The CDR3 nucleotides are TGTGCCAGCAGCTTAACTAGCGGGCACACCGGGGAGCTGTTTTTT.

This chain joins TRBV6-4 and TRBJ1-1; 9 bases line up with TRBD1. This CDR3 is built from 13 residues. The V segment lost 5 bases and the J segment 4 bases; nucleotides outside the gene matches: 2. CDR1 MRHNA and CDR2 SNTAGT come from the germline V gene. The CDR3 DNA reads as TGTGCCAGCAGTAGGACAGGGGCCACTGAAGCTTTCTTT. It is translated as CASSRTGATEAFF.

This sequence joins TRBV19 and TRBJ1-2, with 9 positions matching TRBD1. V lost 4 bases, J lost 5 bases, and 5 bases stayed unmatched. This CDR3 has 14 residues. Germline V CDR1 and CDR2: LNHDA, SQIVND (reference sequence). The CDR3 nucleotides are TGTGCCAGTAGTAGAACACAGGGGGCTTATGGCTACACCTTC. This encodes CASSRTQGAYGYTF.